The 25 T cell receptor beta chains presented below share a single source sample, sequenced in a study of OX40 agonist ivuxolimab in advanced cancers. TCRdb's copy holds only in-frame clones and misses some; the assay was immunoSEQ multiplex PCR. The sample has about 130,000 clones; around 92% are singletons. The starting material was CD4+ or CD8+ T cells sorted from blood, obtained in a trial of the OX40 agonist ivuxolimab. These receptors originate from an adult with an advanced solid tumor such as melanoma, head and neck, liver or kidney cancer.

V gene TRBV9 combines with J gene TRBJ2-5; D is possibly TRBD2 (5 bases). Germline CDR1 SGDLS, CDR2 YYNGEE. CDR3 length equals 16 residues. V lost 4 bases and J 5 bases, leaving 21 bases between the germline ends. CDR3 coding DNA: TGTGCCAGCAGCCCTGGGGAGCAAACCCTCGGGGAGACCCAGTACTTC. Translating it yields CASSPGEQTLGETQYF.

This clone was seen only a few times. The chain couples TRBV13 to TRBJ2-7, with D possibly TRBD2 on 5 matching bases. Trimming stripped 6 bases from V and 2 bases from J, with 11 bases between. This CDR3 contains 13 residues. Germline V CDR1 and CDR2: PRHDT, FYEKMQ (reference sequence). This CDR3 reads CASRNGITYEQYF. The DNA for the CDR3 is TGTGCCAGCAGAAACGGGATTACCTACGAGCAGTACTTC.

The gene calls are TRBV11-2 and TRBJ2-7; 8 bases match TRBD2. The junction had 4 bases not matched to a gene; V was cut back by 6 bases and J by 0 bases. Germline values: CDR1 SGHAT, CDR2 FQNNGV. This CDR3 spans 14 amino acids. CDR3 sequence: CASSRSGNSYEQYF. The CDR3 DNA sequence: TGTGCCAGCAGTCGTAGCGGGAACTCCTACGAGCAGTACTTC. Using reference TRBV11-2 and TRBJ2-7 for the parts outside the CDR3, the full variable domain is EAGVAQSPRYKIIEKRQSVAFWCNPISGHATLYWYQQILGQGPKLLIQFQNNGVVDDSQLPKDRFSAERLKGVDSTLKIQPAKLEDSAVYLCASSRSGNSYEQYFGPGTRLTVT.

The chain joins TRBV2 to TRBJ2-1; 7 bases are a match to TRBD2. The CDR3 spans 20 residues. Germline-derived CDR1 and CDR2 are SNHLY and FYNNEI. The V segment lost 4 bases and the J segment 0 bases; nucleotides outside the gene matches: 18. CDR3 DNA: TGTGCCAGCAGTGTTCGTCGAGGGGTCGAGCGGGACCCCTCCTACAATGAGCAGTTCTTC. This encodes CASSVRRGVERDPSYNEQFF.

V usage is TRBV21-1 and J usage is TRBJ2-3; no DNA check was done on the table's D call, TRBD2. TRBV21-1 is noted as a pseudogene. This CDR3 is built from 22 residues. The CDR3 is CASSKEGGTLACPPPARDTQYF. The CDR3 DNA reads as TGTGCCAGCAGCAAAGAGGGGGGGACTCTAGCATGCCCACCCCCGGCCAGGGATACGCAGTATTTT.

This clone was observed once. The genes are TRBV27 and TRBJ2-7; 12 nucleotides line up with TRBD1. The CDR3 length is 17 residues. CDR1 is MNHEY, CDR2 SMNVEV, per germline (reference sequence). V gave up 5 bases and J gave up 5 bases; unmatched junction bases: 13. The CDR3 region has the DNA TGTGCCAGCAGTCCGGTCCGGCCGGGACAGGGGGCCCACGAGCAGTACTTC. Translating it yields CASSPVRPGQGAHEQYF.

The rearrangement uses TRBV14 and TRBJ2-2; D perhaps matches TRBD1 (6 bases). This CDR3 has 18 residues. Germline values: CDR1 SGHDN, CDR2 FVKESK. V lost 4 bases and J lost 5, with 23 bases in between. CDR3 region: CASSLDRREGRWTGELFF. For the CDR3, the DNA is TGTGCCAGCAGCCTAGACAGGAGAGAAGGAAGGTGGACCGGGGAGCTGTTTTTT. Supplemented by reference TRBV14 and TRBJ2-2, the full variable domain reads EAGVTQFPSHSVIEKGQTVTLRCDPISGHDNLYWYRRVMGKEIKFLLHFVKESKQDESGMPNNRFLAERTGGTYSTLKVQPAELEDSGVYFCASSLDRREGRWTGELFFGEGSRLTVL.

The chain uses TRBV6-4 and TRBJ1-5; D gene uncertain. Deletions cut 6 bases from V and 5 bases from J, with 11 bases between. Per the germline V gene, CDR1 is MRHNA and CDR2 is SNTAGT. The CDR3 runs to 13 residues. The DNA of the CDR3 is TGTGCCAGCAGCTTCACGGTTCATCAGCCCCAGCATTTT. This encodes CASSFTVHQPQHF.

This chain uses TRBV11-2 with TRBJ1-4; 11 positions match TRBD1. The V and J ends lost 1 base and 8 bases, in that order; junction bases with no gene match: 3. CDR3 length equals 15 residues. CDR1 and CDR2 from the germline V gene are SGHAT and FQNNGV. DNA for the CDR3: TGTGCCAGCAGCTTAGGGGACAGGGGGGTGGAAAAACTGTTTTTT. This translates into CASSLGDRGVEKLFF.

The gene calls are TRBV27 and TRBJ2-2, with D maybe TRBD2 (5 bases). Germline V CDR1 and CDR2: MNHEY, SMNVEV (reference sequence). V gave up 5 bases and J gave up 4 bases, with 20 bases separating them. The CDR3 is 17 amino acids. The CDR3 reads CASSLLMTGWGTGELFF. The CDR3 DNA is TGTGCCAGCAGTCTCCTAATGACGGGATGGGGCACCGGGGAGCTGTTTTTT.

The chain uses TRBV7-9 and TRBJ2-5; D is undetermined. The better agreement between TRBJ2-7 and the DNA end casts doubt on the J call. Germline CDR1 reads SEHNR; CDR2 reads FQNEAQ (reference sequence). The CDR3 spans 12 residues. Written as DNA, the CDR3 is TGTGCCAGCAGCTTAGTTGCAGACGAGCAGTACTTC. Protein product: CASSLVADEQYF.

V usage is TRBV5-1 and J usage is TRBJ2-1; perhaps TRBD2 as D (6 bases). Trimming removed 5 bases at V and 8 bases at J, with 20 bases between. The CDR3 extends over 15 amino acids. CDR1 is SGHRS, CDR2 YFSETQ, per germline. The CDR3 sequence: CASRMGPVVADEQFF. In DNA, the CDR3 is TGCGCCAGCAGGATGGGGCCCGTCGTAGCGGATGAGCAGTTCTTC.

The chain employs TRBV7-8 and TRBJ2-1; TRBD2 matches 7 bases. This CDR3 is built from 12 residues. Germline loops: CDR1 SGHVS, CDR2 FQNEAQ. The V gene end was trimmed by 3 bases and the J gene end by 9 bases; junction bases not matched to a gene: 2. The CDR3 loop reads CASSFSGGEQFF. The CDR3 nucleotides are TGTGCCAGCAGCTTTTCGGGAGGTGAGCAGTTCTTC.

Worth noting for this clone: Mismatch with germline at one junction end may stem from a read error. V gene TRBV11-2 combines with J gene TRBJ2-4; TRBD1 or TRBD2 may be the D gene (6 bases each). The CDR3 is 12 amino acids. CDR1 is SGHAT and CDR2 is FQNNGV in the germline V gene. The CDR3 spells CASSLGGDTPGF. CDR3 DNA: TGTGCCAGCAGCTTAGGCGGGGACACCCCGGGATTC. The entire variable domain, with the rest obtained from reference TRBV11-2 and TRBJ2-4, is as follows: EAGVAQSPRYKIIEKRQSVAFWCNPISGHATLYWYQQILGQGPKLLIQFQNNGVVDDSQLPKDRFSAERLKGVDSTLKIQPAKLEDSAVYLCASSLGGDTPGFGAGTRLSVL.

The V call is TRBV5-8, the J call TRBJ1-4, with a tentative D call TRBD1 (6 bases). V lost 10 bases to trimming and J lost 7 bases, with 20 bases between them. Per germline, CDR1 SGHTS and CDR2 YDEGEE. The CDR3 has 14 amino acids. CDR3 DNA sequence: TGTGCCCTCAGGGGCGGGGGCCGATTTGAAAAACTGTTTTTT. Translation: CALRGGGRFEKLFF.

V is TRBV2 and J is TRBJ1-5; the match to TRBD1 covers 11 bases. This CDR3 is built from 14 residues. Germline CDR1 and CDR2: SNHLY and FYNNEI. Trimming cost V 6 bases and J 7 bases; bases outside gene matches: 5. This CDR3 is CASRGQGVGQPQHF. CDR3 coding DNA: TGTGCCAGCAGGGGACAGGGGGTAGGCCAGCCCCAGCATTTT.

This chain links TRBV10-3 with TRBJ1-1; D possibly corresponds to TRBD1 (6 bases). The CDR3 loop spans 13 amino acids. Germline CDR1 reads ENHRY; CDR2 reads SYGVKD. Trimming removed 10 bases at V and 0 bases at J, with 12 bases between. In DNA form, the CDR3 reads TGTGCCAGTCAGGGGCAGGTGAACACTGAAGCTTTCTTT. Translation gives CASQGQVNTEAFF.

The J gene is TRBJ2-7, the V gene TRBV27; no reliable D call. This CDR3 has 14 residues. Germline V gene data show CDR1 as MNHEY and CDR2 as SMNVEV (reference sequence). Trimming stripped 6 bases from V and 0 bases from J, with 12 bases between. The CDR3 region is CASRTLYSSYEQYF. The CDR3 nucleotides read TGTGCCAGCAGAACCCTGTATAGCTCCTACGAGCAGTACTTC.

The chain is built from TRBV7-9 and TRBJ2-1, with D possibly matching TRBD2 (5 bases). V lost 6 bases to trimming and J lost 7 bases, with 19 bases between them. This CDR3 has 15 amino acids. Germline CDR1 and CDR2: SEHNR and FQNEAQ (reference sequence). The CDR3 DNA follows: TGTGCCAGCAGGTCTAAAGCGGCGGCACAGAATGAGCAGTTCTTC. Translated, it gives CASRSKAAAQNEQFF. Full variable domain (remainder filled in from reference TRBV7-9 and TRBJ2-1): DTGVSQNPRHKITKRGQNVTFRCDPISEHNRLYWYRQTLGQGPEFLTYFQNEAQLEKSRLLSDRFSAERPKGSFSTLEIQRTEQGDSAMYLCASRSKAAAQNEQFFGPGTRLTVL.

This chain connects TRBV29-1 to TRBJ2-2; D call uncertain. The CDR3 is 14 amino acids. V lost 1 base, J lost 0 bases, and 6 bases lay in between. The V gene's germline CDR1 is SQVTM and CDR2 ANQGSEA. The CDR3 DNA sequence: TGCAGCGTTGAAGGGGCCCCGAACACCGGGGAGCTGTTTTTT. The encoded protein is CSVEGAPNTGELFF.

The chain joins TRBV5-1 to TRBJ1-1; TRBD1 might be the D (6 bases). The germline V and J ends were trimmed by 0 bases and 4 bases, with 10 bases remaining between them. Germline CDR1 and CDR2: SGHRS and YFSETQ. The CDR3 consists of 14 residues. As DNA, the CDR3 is TGCGCCAGCAGCTTGGAGGGGGGAGGCACTGAAGCTTTCTTT. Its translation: CASSLEGGGTEAFF.

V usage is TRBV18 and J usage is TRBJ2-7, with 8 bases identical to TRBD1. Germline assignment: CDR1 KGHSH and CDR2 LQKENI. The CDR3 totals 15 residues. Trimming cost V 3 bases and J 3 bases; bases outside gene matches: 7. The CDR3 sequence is CASSPPRTGSYEQYF. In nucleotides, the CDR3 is TGTGCCAGCTCACCTCCACGGACAGGGAGCTACGAGCAGTACTTC.

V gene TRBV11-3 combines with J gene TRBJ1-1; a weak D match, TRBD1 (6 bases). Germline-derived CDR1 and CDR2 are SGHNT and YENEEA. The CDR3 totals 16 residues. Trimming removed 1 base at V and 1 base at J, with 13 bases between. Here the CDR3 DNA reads TGTGCCAGCAGCTTAGGGGGGGGCAGGGCGAACACTGAAGCTTTCTTT. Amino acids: CASSLGGGRANTEAFF.

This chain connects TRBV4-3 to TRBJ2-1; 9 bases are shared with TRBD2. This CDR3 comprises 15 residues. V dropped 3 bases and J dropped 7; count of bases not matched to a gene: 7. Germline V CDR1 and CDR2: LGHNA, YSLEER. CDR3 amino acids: CASSQALAGLNEQFF. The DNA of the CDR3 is TGCGCCAGCAGCCAGGCGCTAGCGGGATTGAATGAGCAGTTCTTC.

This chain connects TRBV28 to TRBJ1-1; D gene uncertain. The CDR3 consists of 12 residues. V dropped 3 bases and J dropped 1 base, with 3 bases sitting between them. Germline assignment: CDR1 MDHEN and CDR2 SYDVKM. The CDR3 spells CASSLANTEAFF. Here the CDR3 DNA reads TGTGCCAGCAGTTTGGCGAACACTGAAGCTTTCTTT. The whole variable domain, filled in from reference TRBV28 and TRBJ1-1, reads DVKVTQSSRYLVKRTGEKVFLECVQDMDHENMFWYRQDPGLGLRLIYFSYDVKMKEKGDIPEGYSVSREKKERFSLILESASTNQTSMYLCASSLANTEAFFGQGTRLTVV.